This TCR beta chain was sequenced during a study of cytomegalovirus exposure and HLA in healthy donors. General study findings and limits: Most observed TCR sequences were rare, whereas some public TCRs were detected in many donors. The study dropped some indistinguishable V segments, TRBV6-2 and TRBV6-3 among them.

The PCR made use of 60 Vbeta and 13 Jbeta primers. In the source study's methods: Around 80 million unique TCR beta chains, 10 million to 13 million of them shared, were counted by a later analysis. Here immunoSEQ multiplex PCR was the method, and the copy in TCRdb shows in-frame clones only, minus some. V and J calls and clone size come straight from that table; D and trimming were deduced from the DNA. The sample has some 150,000 clones, 65% to 80% seen once. This clone occurred a few times. The target antigen is unknown. The CDR3 contains 14 residues. The germline V gene has CDR1 LNHDA and CDR2 SQIVND (reference sequence). Trimming took off 3 bases at V and 6 bases at J, with 14 bases between the two ends.

What was sequenced was PBMCs. This sequence originates from a male donor in good health and CMV-seronegative. The chain combines TRBV19 with TRBJ1-1, with a weak D call TRBD1 (6 bases). The CDR3 reads CASSILRGTPEAFF. The CDR3 nucleotides read TGTGCCAGTAGTATTCTCAGGGGAACCCCTGAAGCTTTCTTT.